This T cell receptor beta chain stems from a study of T cell changes during pregnancy in multiple sclerosis. This table comes from immunoSEQ multiplex PCR, and its TCRdb copy is limited to in-frame clones, with some not included. This table holds about 55,000 clones, 93% found once. The germline gives CDR1 SGHTA, CDR2 FQGNSA. The V end was cut by 6 bases, the J end by 6 bases, with 23 bases between. The length of the CDR3 is 16 residues. The receptor was derived from a female donor with multiple sclerosis, enrolled in a pregnancy study. This material consisted of CD8+ T cells from peripheral blood mononuclear cells, taken in the second trimester of pregnancy. The chain uses TRBV7-2 and TRBJ1-1, with a possible D match to TRBD1 (6 bases). CDR3 sequence: CASRRETGNGIAEAFF. In nucleotides, the CDR3 is TGTGCCAGCAGGCGGGAGACAGGAAACGGAATCGCTGAAGCTTTCTTT.